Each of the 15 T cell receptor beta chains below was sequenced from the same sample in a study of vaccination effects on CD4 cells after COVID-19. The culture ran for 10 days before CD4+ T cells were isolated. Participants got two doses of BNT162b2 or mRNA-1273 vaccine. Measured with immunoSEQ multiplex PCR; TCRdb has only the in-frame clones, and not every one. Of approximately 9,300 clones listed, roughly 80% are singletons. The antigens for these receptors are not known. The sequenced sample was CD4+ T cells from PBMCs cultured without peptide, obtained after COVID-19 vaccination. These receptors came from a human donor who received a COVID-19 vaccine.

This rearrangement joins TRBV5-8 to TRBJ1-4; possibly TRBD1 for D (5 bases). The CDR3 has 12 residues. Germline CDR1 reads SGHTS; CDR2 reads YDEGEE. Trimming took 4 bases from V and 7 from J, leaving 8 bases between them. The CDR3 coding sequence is TGTGCCAGCAGCCGGGACGGTGAAAAACTGTTTTTT. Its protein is CASSRDGEKLFF.

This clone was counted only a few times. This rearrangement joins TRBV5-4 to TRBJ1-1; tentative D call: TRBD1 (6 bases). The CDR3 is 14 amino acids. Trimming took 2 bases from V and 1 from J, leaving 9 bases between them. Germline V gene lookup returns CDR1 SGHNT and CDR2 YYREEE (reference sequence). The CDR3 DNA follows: TGTGCCAGCAGCTTAATACAGGGGAACACTGAAGCTTTCTTT. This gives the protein CASSLIQGNTEAFF.

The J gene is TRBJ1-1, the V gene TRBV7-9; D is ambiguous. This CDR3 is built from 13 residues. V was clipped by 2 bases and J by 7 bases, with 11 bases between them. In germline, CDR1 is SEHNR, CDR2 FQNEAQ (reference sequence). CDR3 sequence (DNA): TGTGCCAGCAGCTTACGCCCATCGGGTGAAGCTTTCTTT. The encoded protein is CASSLRPSGEAFF.

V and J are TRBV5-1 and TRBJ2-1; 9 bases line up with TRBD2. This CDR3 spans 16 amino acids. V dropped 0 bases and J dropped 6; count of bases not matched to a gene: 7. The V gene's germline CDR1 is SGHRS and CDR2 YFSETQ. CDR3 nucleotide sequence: TGCGCCAGCAGCTTGGCTCCCGCGGGGGGGAGCAATGAGCAGTTCTTC. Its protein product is CASSLAPAGGSNEQFF. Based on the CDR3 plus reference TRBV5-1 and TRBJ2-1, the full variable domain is KAGVTQTPRYLIKTRGQQVTLSCSPISGHRSVSWYQQTPGQGLQFLFEYFSETQRNKGNFPGRFSGRQFSNSRSEMNVSTLELGDSALYLCASSLAPAGGSNEQFFGPGTRLTVL.

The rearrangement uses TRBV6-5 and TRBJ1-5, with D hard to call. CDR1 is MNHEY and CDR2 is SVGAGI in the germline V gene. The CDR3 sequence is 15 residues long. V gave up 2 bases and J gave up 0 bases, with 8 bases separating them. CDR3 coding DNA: TGTGCCAGCAGTTACAACGGCTATAGCAATCAGCCCCAGCATTTT. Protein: CASSYNGYSNQPQHF.

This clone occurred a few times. The CDR3 sequence is CASSQEGRVNYGYTF. The CDR3 nucleotides read TGTGCCAGCAGCCAAGAGGGGAGGGTAAACTATGGCTACACCTTC. This chain links TRBV4-2 with TRBJ1-2; no reliable D call. The CDR3 loop spans 15 amino acids. Trimming shortened V by 0 bases and J by 2 bases, and 10 bases separated the two germline ends. Germline-derived CDR1 and CDR2 are LGHNA and YNFKEQ.

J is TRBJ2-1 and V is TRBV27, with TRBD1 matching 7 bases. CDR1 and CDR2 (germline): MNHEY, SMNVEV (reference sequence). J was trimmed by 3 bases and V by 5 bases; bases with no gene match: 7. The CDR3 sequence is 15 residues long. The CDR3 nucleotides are TGTGCCAGCAGTCTGCGACAGGGAGTCTACAATGAGCAGTTCTTC. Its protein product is CASSLRQGVYNEQFF.

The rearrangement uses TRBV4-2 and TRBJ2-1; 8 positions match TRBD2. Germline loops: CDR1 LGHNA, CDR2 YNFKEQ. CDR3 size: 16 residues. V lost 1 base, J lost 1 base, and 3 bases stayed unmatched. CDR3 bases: TGTGCCAGCAGCCAAGGTGCGGGAGGTTCCTACAATGAGCAGTTCTTC. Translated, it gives CASSQGAGGSYNEQFF.

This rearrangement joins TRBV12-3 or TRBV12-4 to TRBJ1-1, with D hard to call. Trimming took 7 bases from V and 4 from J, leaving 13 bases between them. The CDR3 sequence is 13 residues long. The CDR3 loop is CASTPGEGTEAFF. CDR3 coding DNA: TGTGCCAGCACACCCGGGGAGGGCACTGAAGCTTTCTTT.

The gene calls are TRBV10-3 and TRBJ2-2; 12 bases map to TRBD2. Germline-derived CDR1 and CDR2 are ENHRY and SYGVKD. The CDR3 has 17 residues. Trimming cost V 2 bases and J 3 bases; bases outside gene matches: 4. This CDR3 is CAISEPTSGSYTGELFF. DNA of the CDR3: TGTGCCATCAGTGAGCCGACTAGCGGGAGTTACACCGGGGAGCTGTTTTTT.

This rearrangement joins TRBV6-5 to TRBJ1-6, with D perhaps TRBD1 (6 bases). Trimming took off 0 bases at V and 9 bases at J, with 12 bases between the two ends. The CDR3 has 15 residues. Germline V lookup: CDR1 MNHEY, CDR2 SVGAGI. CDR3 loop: CASSYSGGSISPLHF. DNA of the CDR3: TGTGCCAGCAGTTACTCGGGGGGCAGCATTTCACCCCTCCACTTT.

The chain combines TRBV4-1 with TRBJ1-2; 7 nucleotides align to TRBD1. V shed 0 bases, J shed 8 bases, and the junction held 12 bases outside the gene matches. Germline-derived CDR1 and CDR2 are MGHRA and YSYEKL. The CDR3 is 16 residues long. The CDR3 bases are TGCGCCAGCAGCCAAGACATCTGGACAGGAAAAGGAGGCTACACCTTC. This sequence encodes CASSQDIWTGKGGYTF.

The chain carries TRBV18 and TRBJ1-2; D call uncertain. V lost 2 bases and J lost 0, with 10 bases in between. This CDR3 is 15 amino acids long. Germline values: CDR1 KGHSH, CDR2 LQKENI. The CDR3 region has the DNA TGTGCCAGCTCACCAGATGCGAATACTAACTATGGCTACACCTTC. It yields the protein CASSPDANTNYGYTF.

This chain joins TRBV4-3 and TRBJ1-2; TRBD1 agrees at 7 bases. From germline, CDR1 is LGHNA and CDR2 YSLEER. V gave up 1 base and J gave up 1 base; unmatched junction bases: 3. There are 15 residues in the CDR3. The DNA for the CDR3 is TGCGCCAGCAGCCAAGCGCACAGGGGTAACTATGGCTACACCTTC. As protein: CASSQAHRGNYGYTF.

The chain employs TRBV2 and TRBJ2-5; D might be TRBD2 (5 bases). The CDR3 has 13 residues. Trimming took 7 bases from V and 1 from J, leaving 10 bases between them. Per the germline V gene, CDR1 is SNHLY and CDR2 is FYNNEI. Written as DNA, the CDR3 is TGTGCCAGCACCACGGGAATCCAAGAGACCCAGTACTTC. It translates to CASTTGIQETQYF.